This T cell receptor (beta chain) was captured in a study of identical twins (dated by TCRdb to between 2015 and 2016). Background on the whole study: To test whether fetal clonotypes persist, this study deep-sequenced TCR alpha and beta repertoires from monozygotic twins, from unrelated adults of various ages, and from cord blood. To rule out contamination, replicate twin experiments were performed at different times with different library preparation protocols.

The germline V gene (reference sequence) yields SEHNR for CDR1 and FQNEAQ for CDR2. Its CDR3 holds 15 amino acids, cysteine through phenylalanine. Only the CDR3 DNA stays, 45 bases, in frame from base 1. The germline ends are 10 bases apart after V is trimmed by 1 base and J by 1 base. The investigation overall reported the following: The excess sharing between twins in beta out-of-frame sequences was weaker because fewer shared sequences reduced the signal-to-noise ratio. Out-of-frame TCR alpha sequences shared between twins showed an excess of low generation-probability sequences compared with coincidental sharing between unrelated individuals. Because the same donors could not be followed over many years, the conclusions depended on cross-sectional statistical analysis. Zero-insertion analyses could be partly confounded by invariant T cells such as MAIT and iNKT, though diverse VJ usage argued against such confounding for most clonotypes. Fewer insertions were carried by abundant cord blood beta clonotypes; a weaker similar trend was observed in young adult naive repertoires, while no such trend was observed in memory repertoires. Recombination models systematically underestimated out-of-frame TCR alpha sharing in monozygotic twins but agreed with sharing between unrelated individuals.

Regarding this clonotype: This receptor's antigen is unknown. No base quality values were provided; no much bigger clone lies one nucleotide off.

Every donor in the study was a healthy Caucasian. Three pairs of female monozygotic twins, all aged about 18 to 29 years, were included in the twin cohort. Positive isolation kits from Invitrogen were used to isolate the CD4+ and CD8+ T cell populations. The library was obtained by 5' RACE. Sequencing was performed on an Illumina HiSeq 2000. Template switching added a universal primer binding site, and the final cDNA carried a unique molecular identifier that allowed TCR cDNA molecules to be counted accurately. Specific primers in the conserved constant-segment region were used to synthesize first-strand cDNA for the TCR alpha and beta chains. To control for contamination, every cDNA library was double barcoded, receiving both a SMART-Mk sample barcode and Illumina barcodes. TruSeq adapter sequences and Illumina sample barcodes were added in two successive PCR steps. TCR alpha and beta cDNA libraries were sequenced on the Illumina HiSeq platform with custom primers. In the authors' own workflow: Unique molecular identifiers were extracted from raw reads with MiGEC, and CDR3 positions were determined with MiXCR. For each individual, recombination models were inferred using an EM algorithm with the repgenHMM and IGoR tools. Shared clonotype analysis was performed with the tcR package in R, normalizing sharing by the product of cloneset sizes. To study raw recombination without the effects of thymic and clonal selection, out-of-frame nonproductive sequences were analyzed. TCRdb trimmed public reads at Q25 via fastp, called clones via MiXCR and kept in-frame beta chains. Identical CDR3 proteins give one entry, which carries the most common genes and DNA. It is TCRdb's table, rather than the study itself, that gives the V and J calls and clone size. Counted in this sample were 250,000 to 300,000 distinct CDR3 sequences; around 8% of them appeared once. The ten largest clones represent roughly 3.1% of the sample.

The same data also contributed to another study, on yellow fever vaccine responses in identical twins. The second study's authors report: According to the authors, in identical twins the way T cells responded to vaccination appeared partly convergent and partly personalized. Focusing on identical twins, the study followed the T cell clones that responded to the vaccine, and did so with precision.

The specimen sequenced was CD8+ T cells sorted from blood. This receptor was identified in a young woman in good health. The sequence joins TRBV7-9 to TRBJ2-5; the D segment cannot be called with confidence. The DNA sequence reads TGTGCCAGCAGCTTAGGTGTGGGCCTCCAAGAGACCCAGTACTTC. Its coded protein is CASSLGVGLQETQYF.